One and the same sample provided the 14 T cell receptor beta chains below, sequenced in a study of blood T cells in healthy people across ages (dated by TCRdb to the mid-2010s). The library was produced with 5' RACE. These reads were obtained on an Illumina HiSeq 2500. The second PCR ran for roughly 7 to 12 cycles and used a J-beta primer mix along with a sample-barcoded 5' primer. TCRdb ran its own pipeline on the public reads, namely fastp trimming at Q25 and MiXCR clone calling, and kept in-frame beta chains. Rows merge per CDR3 protein into single entries with the most common DNA and genes. This sample is represented by roughly 700,000 distinct CDR3 sequences; roughly 30% of them were singletons. Of the sample, 15% falls within the top ten clones. Sequences were obtained from blood. The source is a woman older than 75 in good health. Donor details come from another sample of the same person, matched by shared clones.

The chain joins TRBV12-3 or TRBV12-4 to TRBJ1-2; 11 positions agree with TRBD1. The CDR3 is 16 amino acids. V gave up 6 bases and J gave up 4 bases; unmatched junction bases: 10. The CDR3 DNA reads as TGTGCCAGCAGCTTGGGTCGGACAGGGGGCGCCTATGGCTACACCTTC. This translates into CASSLGRTGGAYGYTF.

This clonotype was picked up many times. The J gene is TRBJ2-4, the V gene TRBV28, with D possibly TRBD1 on 6 matching bases. Germline CDR1 and CDR2: MDHEN and SYDVKM. This CDR3 has 12 residues. V lost 5 bases, J lost 9 bases, and 11 bases lay in between. CDR3 amino acids: CASSQGQSIQYF. The CDR3 coding sequence is TGTGCCAGCAGTCAAGGACAGAGCATTCAGTACTTC. Combining the CDR3 with reference TRBV28 and TRBJ2-4 gives the whole variable domain DVKVTQSSRYLVKRTGEKVFLECVQDMDHENMFWYRQDPGLGLRLIYFSYDVKMKEKGDIPEGYSVSREKKERFSLILESASTNQTSMYLCASSQGQSIQYFGAGTRLSVL.

This clonotype was seen many times. The rearrangement links TRBV7-9 to TRBJ1-2; weak D call: TRBD1 (6 bases). Per germline, CDR1 SEHNR and CDR2 FQNEAQ (reference sequence). This CDR3 comprises 12 residues. Trimming left V 6 bases short and J 4 bases short, with 9 bases between. The DNA for the CDR3 is TGTGCCAGCAGTCTGGACAGCTATGGCTACACCTTC. Protein product: CASSLDSYGYTF.

This clonotype was seen a handful of times. The chain uses TRBV9 and TRBJ1-2, with D perhaps matching TRBD1 (6 bases). CDR1 is SGDLS, CDR2 YYNGEE, per germline. Between the trimmed V and J ends, which lost 1 base and 8 bases, there was a span of 21 bases. The CDR3 loop spans 16 amino acids. The CDR3 coding sequence is TGTGCCAGCAGCGTAACATGGGACACTCCCTTTGGGGGCTACACCTTC. Translation: CASSVTWDTPFGGYTF.

This clonotype showed up many times. J is TRBJ2-7 and V is TRBV2; possibly TRBD1 or TRBD2 for D (5 bases each). The CDR3 totals 12 residues. Germline V gene lookup returns CDR1 SNHLY and CDR2 FYNNEI. The V gene lost 6 bases and the J gene lost 5 bases, with 11 bases spanning the gap. DNA of the CDR3: TGTGCCAGCAGGGGGGACGGGGACGAGCAGTACTTC. Encoded protein: CASRGDGDEQYF. Supplemented by reference TRBV2 and TRBJ2-7, the full variable domain reads EPEVTQTPSHQVTQMGQEVILRCVPISNHLYFYWYRQILGQKVEFLVSFYNNEISEKSEIFDDQFSVERPDGSNFTLKIRSTKLEDSAMYFCASRGDGDEQYFGPGTRLTVT.

Worth noting for this clonotype: At one of its ends the junction is not consistent with the germline gene, which may arise from a read error. The V and J genes are TRBV28 and TRBJ1-4, with a tentative D call TRBD1 (5 bases). Germline CDR1 is MDHEN and CDR2 is SYDVKM. This CDR3 has 15 amino acids. The CDR3 reads CASSRQQDDNEKLYF. Here the CDR3 DNA reads TGTGCCAGCAGTCGACAACAGGATGATAATGAAAAACTGTATTTT.

The table lists this clonotype with many counts. The chain is built from TRBV9 and TRBJ2-1; D is undetermined. Germline V gene lookup returns CDR1 SGDLS and CDR2 YYNGEE. The CDR3 loop spans 16 amino acids. V lost 0 bases and J 0 bases, leaving 10 bases between the germline ends. The CDR3 protein is CASSVGPPSSYNEQFF. CDR3 DNA: TGTGCCAGCAGCGTAGGCCCACCTAGCTCCTACAATGAGCAGTTCTTC. Combining the CDR3 with reference TRBV9 and TRBJ2-1 gives the whole variable domain DSGVTQTPKHLITATGQRVTLRCSPRSGDLSVYWYQQSLDQGLQFLIQYYNGEERAKGNILERFSAQQFPDLHSELNLSSLELGDSALYFCASSVGPPSSYNEQFFGPGTRLTVL.

This clonotype was counted many times. The chain carries TRBV4-2 and TRBJ2-5, with TRBD2 matching 10 bases. The CDR3 consists of 16 residues. With V trimmed by 4 bases and J by 5 bases, 10 bases remained unmatched. The germline CDR1 and CDR2 sequences are LGHNA and YNFKEQ. CDR3 residues: CASSPYSGGAPETQYF. The DNA of the CDR3 is TGTGCCAGCAGCCCCTACAGCGGGGGGGCCCCGGAGACCCAGTACTTC.

There are many counts of this clonotype. The V call is TRBV20-1, the J call TRBJ2-5; 13 bases agree with TRBD2. From germline, CDR1 is DFQATT and CDR2 SNEGSKA (reference sequence). The CDR3 runs to 14 residues. The trim removed 5 bases at V and 5 bases at J, leaving 5 bases unmatched. DNA for the CDR3: TGCAGTGCTCCCTGGACTAGCGGGGGCGAGACCCAGTACTTC. This codes for CSAPWTSGGETQYF.

This clonotype was recorded many times. The chain employs TRBV9 and TRBJ2-5; 9 positions match TRBD2. CDR1 and CDR2 from the germline V gene are SGDLS and YYNGEE. The CDR3 is made up of 14 amino acids. Trimming took 5 bases from V and 6 from J; bases not matched to a gene: 8. For the CDR3, the DNA is TGTGCCAGCAGTCCTAGCGGGGCTTGGAAGACCCAGTACTTC. This translates into CASSPSGAWKTQYF.

This clonotype was detected a few times. This rearrangement joins TRBV5-1 to TRBJ1-6; 7 positions match TRBD1. With V trimmed by 0 bases and J by 0 bases, 0 bases remained unmatched. CDR1 SGHRS and CDR2 YFSETQ come from the germline V gene. This CDR3 is built from 16 residues. The DNA for the CDR3 is TGCGCCAGCAGCTTGGGGACAGGCTCCTATAATTCACCCCTCCACTTT. Translated: CASSLGTGSYNSPLHF.

This clonotype was recorded at least ten times. The chain recombines TRBV4-2 with TRBJ2-5, with 9 bases that match TRBD1. The V gene's germline CDR1 is LGHNA and CDR2 YNFKEQ. The CDR3 length is 16 residues. J was trimmed by 2 bases and V by 3 bases; bases with no gene match: 7. The CDR3 nucleotides are TGTGCCAGCAGCCAGGGGATTGGACAGGGGCAAGAGACCCAGTACTTC. Protein: CASSQGIGQGQETQYF.

As to this clonotype: An end of the junction does not agree with germline; a read error may underlie this. The rearrangement uses TRBV6-5 and TRBJ2-1; D gene ambiguous. CDR1 is MNHEY and CDR2 is SVGAGI in the germline V gene. CDR3 length: 14 amino acids. CDR3 coding DNA: TGTACCAGCAGTTCTCCAAGGCCGGCAAATGAGCAGTTCTTC. Protein: CTSSSPRPANEQFF.

This rearrangement joins TRBV9 to TRBJ1-3; 8 bases fit TRBD1. CDR3 length: 16 amino acids. V lost 1 base, J lost 0 bases, and 3 bases stayed unmatched. CDR1 and CDR2 (germline): SGDLS, YYNGEE. Written as DNA, the CDR3 is TGTGCCAGCAGCGTAAACAGGGGGGGCTCTGGAAACACCATATATTTT. It translates to CASSVNRGGSGNTIYF.